The text below deals with one TCR beta chain. Its antigen is currently unknown. Per germline, CDR1 MNHNS and CDR2 SASEGT. Trimming removed 8 bases from V and 9 bases from J; junction bases left unmatched: 9. The CDR3 runs to 13 residues. The repertoire was sequenced with immunoSEQ multiplex PCR; TCRdb's copy has only in-frame clones and lacks some. Among 150,000 to 200,000 clones listed, over 75% were seen once. This sample is drawn from a study of cytotoxic CD8 clonotypes in ibrutinib-treated CLL. Across the study: Responses comprised around 24 partial and 2 complete; at median about 71 months, approximately 15 remained remitted and roughly 12 progressed.

Overall study findings and caveats: At progression, clonality fell back toward baseline after rising at ibrutinib response. Rare overall, public clonotypes shrank or held steady under therapy.

The sample was PBMCs, taken at disease progression, from a patient treated with ibrutinib. This receptor was obtained from a human donor with chronic lymphocytic leukemia. The genes are TRBV6-1 and TRBJ2-4; the match to TRBD2 covers 8 bases. This chain's CDR3 is CASLPGGGSIQYF. Here the CDR3 DNA reads TGTGCCAGCCTACCCGGGGGGGGGAGCATTCAGTACTTC.